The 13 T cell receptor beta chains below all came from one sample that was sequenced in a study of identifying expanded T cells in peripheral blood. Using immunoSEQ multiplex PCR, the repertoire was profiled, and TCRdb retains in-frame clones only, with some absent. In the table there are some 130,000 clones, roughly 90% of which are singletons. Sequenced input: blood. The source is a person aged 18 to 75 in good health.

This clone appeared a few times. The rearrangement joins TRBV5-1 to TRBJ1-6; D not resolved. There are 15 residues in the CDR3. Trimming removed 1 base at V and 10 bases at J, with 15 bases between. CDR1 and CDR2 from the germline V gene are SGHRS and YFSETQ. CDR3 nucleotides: TGCGCCAGCAGCTTGAGTGGGCTGCTTAGCTCACCCCTCCACTTT. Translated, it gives CASSLSGLLSSPLHF.

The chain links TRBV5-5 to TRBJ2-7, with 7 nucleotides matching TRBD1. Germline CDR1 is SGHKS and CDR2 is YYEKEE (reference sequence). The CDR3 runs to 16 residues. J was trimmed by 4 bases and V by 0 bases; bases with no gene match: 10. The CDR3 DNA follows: TGTGCCAGCAGCTTGGCCCGTCAGGGGGTTGGGTACGAGCAGTACTTC. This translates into CASSLARQGVGYEQYF.

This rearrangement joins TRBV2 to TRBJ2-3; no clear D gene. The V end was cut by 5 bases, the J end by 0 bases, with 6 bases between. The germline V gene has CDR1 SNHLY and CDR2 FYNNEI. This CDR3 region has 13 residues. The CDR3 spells CASSQESTDTQYF. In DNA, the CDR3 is TGTGCCAGCAGTCAGGAGAGCACAGATACGCAGTATTTT.

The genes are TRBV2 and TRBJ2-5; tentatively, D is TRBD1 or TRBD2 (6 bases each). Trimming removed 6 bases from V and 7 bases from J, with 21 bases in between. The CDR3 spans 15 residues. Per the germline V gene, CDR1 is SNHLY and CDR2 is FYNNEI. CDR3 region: CASRKGGSEGGTQYF. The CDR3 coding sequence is TGTGCCAGCAGAAAGGGGGGCTCGGAGGGTGGGACCCAGTACTTC.

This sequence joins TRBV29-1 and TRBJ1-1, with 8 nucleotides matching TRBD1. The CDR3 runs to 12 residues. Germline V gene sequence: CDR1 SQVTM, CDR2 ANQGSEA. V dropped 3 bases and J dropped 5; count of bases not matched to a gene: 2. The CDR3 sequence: CSVDRDRTEAFF. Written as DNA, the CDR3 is TGCAGCGTTGATAGGGACAGGACTGAAGCTTTCTTT.

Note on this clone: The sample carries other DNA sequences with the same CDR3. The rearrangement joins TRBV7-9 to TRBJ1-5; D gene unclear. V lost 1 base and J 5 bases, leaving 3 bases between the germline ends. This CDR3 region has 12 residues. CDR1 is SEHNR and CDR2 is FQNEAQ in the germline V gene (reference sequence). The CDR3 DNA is TGTGCCAGCAGCTTAGGAGATCAGCCCCAGCATTTT. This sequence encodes CASSLGDQPQHF.

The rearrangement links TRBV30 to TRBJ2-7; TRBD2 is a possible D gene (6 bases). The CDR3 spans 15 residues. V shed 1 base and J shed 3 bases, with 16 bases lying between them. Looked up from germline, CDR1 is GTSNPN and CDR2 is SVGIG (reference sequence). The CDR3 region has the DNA TGTGCCTGGAGTGACCCCGCAAGGGGAGGCTACGAGCAGTACTTC. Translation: CAWSDPARGGYEQYF.

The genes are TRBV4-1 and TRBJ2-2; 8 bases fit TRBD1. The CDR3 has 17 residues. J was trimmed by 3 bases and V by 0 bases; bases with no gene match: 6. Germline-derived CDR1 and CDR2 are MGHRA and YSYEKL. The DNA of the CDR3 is TGCGCCAGCAGCCAAGATTCAGGGGGCGGGTACACCGGGGAGCTGTTTTTT. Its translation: CASSQDSGGGYTGELFF.

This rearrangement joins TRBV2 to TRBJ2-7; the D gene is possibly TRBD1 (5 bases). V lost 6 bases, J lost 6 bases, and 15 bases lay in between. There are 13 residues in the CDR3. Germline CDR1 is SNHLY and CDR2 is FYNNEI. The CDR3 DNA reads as TGTGCCAGCAGGGCTAGTCAGGGTGGCGAGCAGTACTTC. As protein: CASRASQGGEQYF. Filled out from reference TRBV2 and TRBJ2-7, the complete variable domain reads EPEVTQTPSHQVTQMGQEVILRCVPISNHLYFYWYRQILGQKVEFLVSFYNNEISEKSEIFDDQFSVERPDGSNFTLKIRSTKLEDSAMYFCASRASQGGEQYFGPGTRLTVT.

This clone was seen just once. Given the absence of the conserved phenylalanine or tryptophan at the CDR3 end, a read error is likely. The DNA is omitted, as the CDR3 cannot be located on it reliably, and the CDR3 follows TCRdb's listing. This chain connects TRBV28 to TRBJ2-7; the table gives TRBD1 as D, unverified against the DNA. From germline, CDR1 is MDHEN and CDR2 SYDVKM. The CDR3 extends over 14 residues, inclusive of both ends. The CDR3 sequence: CASSPPHPLGQAIL.

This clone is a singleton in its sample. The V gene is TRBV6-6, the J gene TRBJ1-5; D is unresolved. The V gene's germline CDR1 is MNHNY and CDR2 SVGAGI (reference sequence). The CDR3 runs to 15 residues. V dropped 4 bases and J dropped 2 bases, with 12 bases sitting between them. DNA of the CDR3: TGTGCCAGCAGTTCCACCTCGACGGGCAATCAGCCCCAGCATTTT. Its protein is CASSSTSTGNQPQHF.

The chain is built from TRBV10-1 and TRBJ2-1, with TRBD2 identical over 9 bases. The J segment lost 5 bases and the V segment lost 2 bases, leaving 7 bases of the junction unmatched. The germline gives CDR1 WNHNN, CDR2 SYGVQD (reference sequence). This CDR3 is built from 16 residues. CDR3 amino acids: CASSEGPSGTHNEQFF. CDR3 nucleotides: TGCGCCAGCAGTGAGGGTCCTAGCGGGACCCACAATGAGCAGTTCTTC.

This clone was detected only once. This chain's CDR3 is CATPGRGGGILGTDTQYF. CDR3 in DNA: TGTGCCACCCCAGGGCGGGGGGGCGGGATTTTGGGCACAGATACGCAGTATTTT. The chain joins TRBV2 to TRBJ2-3, with 9 bases that match TRBD2. The V gene's germline CDR1 is SNHLY and CDR2 FYNNEI. This CDR3 comprises 18 residues. J gave up 1 base and V 10 bases, and 18 bases lay outside the gene matches.